These 19 T cell receptor beta chains originate from one sample sequenced in a study of blood T cell repertoires in COVID-19. The repertoire was sequenced with immunoSEQ multiplex PCR; TCRdb's copy has only in-frame clones and lacks some. The sample has nearly 50,000 clones, about 89% seen once; the top ten hold 2% to 2.5%. The sample consisted of peripheral blood. These receptors all come from an elderly woman with COVID-19, enrolled during active disease.

Only one count was recorded for this clone. For the CDR3, the DNA is TGCGCCAGCAGCCAAGACCACAGGGGGGCCGGGGAGCTGTTTTTT. Protein sequence: CASSQDHRGAGELFF. The V and J genes are TRBV4-1 and TRBJ2-2; 8 bases match TRBD1. Trimming at V came to 0 bases and at J to 6 bases, leaving 3 bases not matched to a gene. Looked up from germline, CDR1 is MGHRA and CDR2 is YSYEKL. The CDR3 totals 15 residues.

The chain links TRBV25-1 to TRBJ1-4; a weak D match, TRBD1 (6 bases). V dropped 3 bases and J dropped 7 bases, with 12 bases sitting between them. CDR1 MGHDK and CDR2 SYGVNS come from the germline V gene. The CDR3 has 14 residues. The CDR3 DNA reads TGTGCCAGCAGTGAGTGGGACATTTCTGAAAAACTGTTTTTT. As protein: CASSEWDISEKLFF. Based on the CDR3 plus reference TRBV25-1 and TRBJ1-4, the full variable domain is EADIYQTPRYLVIGTGKKITLECSQTMGHDKMYWYQQDPGMELHLIHYSYGVNSTEKGDLSSESTVSRIRTEHFPLTLESARPSHTSQYLCASSEWDISEKLFFGSGTQLSVL.

The gene calls are TRBV7-9 and TRBJ1-3; 7 bases are a match to TRBD1. This CDR3 is built from 15 residues. Losses at the gene ends were 4 bases for V and 3 bases for J; bases not matched to a gene: 6. Germline CDR1 reads SEHNR; CDR2 reads FQNEAQ (reference sequence). Here the CDR3 reads CASSSRQGDGNTIYF. Here the CDR3 DNA reads TGTGCCAGCAGCTCGAGACAGGGCGATGGAAACACCATATATTTT.

The rearrangement links TRBV5-1 to TRBJ1-5; D possibly corresponds to TRBD1 (5 bases). Trimming shortened V by 4 bases and J by 7 bases, and 12 bases separated the two germline ends. Germline V gene lookup returns CDR1 SGHRS and CDR2 YFSETQ. The CDR3 is made up of 13 amino acids. CDR3 loop: CASSIAGEQPQHF. The CDR3 region has the DNA TGCGCCAGCAGCATTGCGGGGGAACAGCCCCAGCATTTT.

By sample share, this clone is medium-sized. The V and J genes are TRBV6-2 or TRBV6-3 and TRBJ2-1, with D maybe TRBD2 (6 bases). Germline loops: CDR1 MNHEY, CDR2 SVGEGT. The CDR3 extends over 17 amino acids. The V end lost 4 bases, the J end lost 1 base, and 17 bases lay between the germline ends. For the CDR3, the DNA is TGTGCCAGCAGTTCCCACGGGAGTGGGAGGTCCTACAATGAGCAGTTCTTC. As protein: CASSSHGSGRSYNEQFF.

The chain carries TRBV27 and TRBJ1-2, with 9 bases fitting TRBD1. The V segment lost 5 bases and the J segment 4 bases; nucleotides outside the gene matches: 8. This CDR3 is built from 15 residues. Germline-derived CDR1 and CDR2 are MNHEY and SMNVEV (reference sequence). CDR3 nucleotides: TGTGCCAGCAGTCCCAGACAGGGGGTGCCCTATGGCTACACCTTC. Translated, it gives CASSPRQGVPYGYTF.

The J gene is TRBJ1-1, the V gene TRBV6-6, with D hard to call. This CDR3 comprises 13 residues. Germline CDR1 MNHNY, CDR2 SVGAGI (reference sequence). Trimming took off 7 bases at V and 5 bases at J, with 14 bases between the two ends. The CDR3, as DNA: TGTGCCAGCACCAACCCTCCCCGGACTGAAGCTTTCTTT. Its protein is CASTNPPRTEAFF.

This sequence joins TRBV19 and TRBJ2-1; 15 positions agree with TRBD2. Looked up from germline, CDR1 is LNHDA and CDR2 is SQIVND (reference sequence). V dropped 3 bases and J dropped 1; count of bases not matched to a gene: 4. The CDR3 is 18 amino acids. This chain's CDR3 is CASSIWTSGRESYNEQFF. DNA of the CDR3: TGTGCCAGTAGTATTTGGACTAGCGGGAGGGAATCCTACAATGAGCAGTTCTTC.

V usage is TRBV4-1 and J usage is TRBJ1-6, with D unresolved. V lost 4 bases to trimming and J lost 0 bases, with 13 bases between them. The CDR3 consists of 17 residues. Germline V gene lookup returns CDR1 MGHRA and CDR2 YSYEKL. CDR3 bases: TGCGCCAGCAGCCGAGGGTTAGGAAGCTCCTATAATTCACCCCTCCACTTT. Encoded protein: CASSRGLGSSYNSPLHF.

The chain employs TRBV28 and TRBJ1-1, with D hard to call. Germline V CDR1 and CDR2: MDHEN, SYDVKM. CDR3 length: 15 amino acids. V dropped 7 bases and J dropped 2 bases, with 17 bases sitting between them. The CDR3 sequence: CASKPHAEFNTEAFF. The CDR3, as DNA: TGTGCCAGCAAACCCCACGCGGAGTTTAACACTGAAGCTTTCTTT. The entire variable domain, with the rest obtained from reference TRBV28 and TRBJ1-1, is as follows: DVKVTQSSRYLVKRTGEKVFLECVQDMDHENMFWYRQDPGLGLRLIYFSYDVKMKEKGDIPEGYSVSREKKERFSLILESASTNQTSMYLCASKPHAEFNTEAFFGQGTRLTVV.

This clone occurred a few times. The chain recombines TRBV27 with TRBJ1-6; 7 positions agree with TRBD1. The CDR3 is 14 residues long. Trimming cost V 6 bases and J 6 bases; bases outside gene matches: 5. CDR1 is MNHEY, CDR2 SMNVEV, per germline (reference sequence). DNA for the CDR3: TGTGCCAGCAGGGGGACAGCCCCTAATTCACCCCTCCACTTT. It is translated as CASRGTAPNSPLHF.

J is TRBJ2-1 and V is TRBV30; D remains ambiguous. The CDR3 extends over 13 amino acids. V lost 4 bases to trimming and J lost 6 bases, with 13 bases between them. CDR1 and CDR2 from the germline V gene are GTSNPN and SVGIG (reference sequence). The CDR3 here is CAWTPLALNEQFF. DNA of the CDR3: TGTGCCTGGACCCCGTTGGCCCTCAATGAGCAGTTCTTC. The full variable domain, its missing parts supplied by reference TRBV30 and TRBJ2-1, is SQTIHQWPATLVQPVGSPLSLECTVEGTSNPNLYWYRQAAGRGLQLLFYSVGIGQISSEVPQNLSASRPQDRQFILSSKKLLLSDSGFYLCAWTPLALNEQFFGPGTRLTVL.

The chain couples TRBV12-3 or TRBV12-4 to TRBJ2-3; D ambiguous. There are 12 residues in the CDR3. V lost 3 bases to trimming and J lost 4 bases, with 5 bases between them. The DNA for the CDR3 is TGTGCCAGCAGTTTTTATCCAGATACGCAGTATTTT. Translating gives CASSFYPDTQYF.

The chain uses TRBV18 and TRBJ1-3; 9 bases fit TRBD1. The CDR3 runs 19 residues. The trim removed 6 bases at V and 0 bases at J, leaving 15 bases unmatched. Germline V gene data show CDR1 as KGHSH and CDR2 as LQKENI. The DNA of the CDR3 is TGTGCCAGCTCCCCCGCGGGTGGACAGGGGACCTTCTCTGGAAACACCATATATTTT. It specifies CASSPAGGQGTFSGNTIYF.

The chain employs TRBV28 and TRBJ2-2, with D tentatively TRBD2 (7 bases). The CDR3 is 14 residues long. Germline loops: CDR1 MDHEN, CDR2 SYDVKM. V was pared by 3 bases and J by 7 bases, with 12 bases between. CDR3 sequence reads: CASSFSGGSGELFF. CDR3 bases: TGTGCCAGCAGTTTCTCGGGGGGCAGCGGGGAGCTGTTTTTT.

The chain has TRBV7-6 and TRBJ1-1, with TRBD1 matching over 12 bases. The germline gives CDR1 SGHVS, CDR2 FNYEAQ. The CDR3 spans 17 residues. Germline trimming cut 5 bases from V and 1 base from J; bases unmatched to any gene: 8. DNA of the CDR3: TGTGCCAGCAGCGCCCTTCCGGGACAGGGGGCGAACACTGAAGCTTTCTTT. This sequence encodes CASSALPGQGANTEAFF.

The chain combines TRBV4-1 with TRBJ1-3; perhaps TRBD1 as D (6 bases). The CDR3 consists of 14 residues. The germline CDR1 and CDR2 sequences are MGHRA and YSYEKL. The V end lost 6 bases, the J end lost 3 bases, and 12 bases lay between the germline ends. CDR3 nucleotides: TGCGCCAGCAGTCAGCTACAGGGTGGAAACACCATATATTTT. This gives the protein CASSQLQGGNTIYF.

This clone was recorded only once. This chain connects TRBV6-2 or TRBV6-3 to TRBJ1-2; 7 bases agree with TRBD1. The germline CDR1 and CDR2 sequences are MNHEY and SVGEGT. Germline trimming cut 4 bases from V and 8 bases from J; bases unmatched to any gene: 10. This CDR3 spans 14 amino acids. DNA for the CDR3: TGTGCCAGCAGTTTACAGGGGCAAGCTTCGGGCTACACCTTC. Translated: CASSLQGQASGYTF.

This clone was recorded a few times. The chain employs TRBV25-1 and TRBJ1-1; TRBD1 might be the D (5 bases). Germline CDR1 and CDR2: MGHDK and SYGVNS. There are 12 residues in the CDR3. With 7 bases removed from V and 4 bases from J, the gap between germline ends came to 10 bases. CDR3 sequence reads: CASTRVGTEAFF. For the CDR3, the DNA is TGTGCCAGCACCAGGGTGGGCACTGAAGCTTTCTTT.